Listed below are T cell receptor beta chains from one sample, sequenced in a study of T-cell memory formation after mild COVID-19. MiXCR was run by TCRdb on the 5' RACE reads, yielding one entry per CDR3 protein. Of around 440,000 distinct CDR3 sequences listed, about 18% were seen once; the top ten hold more than 9%. Sequencing was carried out using PBMCs or a T cell subset sorted from them (not recorded which). The source is an adult woman who had mild COVID-19 (a few samples of this study predate the infection). Cell type and time point are not known. The CDR3 runs from the conserved cysteine through the conserved F or W. A D gene is named only where the DNA matches it firmly. Only some rows state a clone size, as once, few, many or a class for expanded clones.

NA	TRBV6-5	NA	TRBJ2-3	15	CASSPGVFGTDTQYF	TGTGCCAGCAGTCCAGGGGTTTTCGGCACAGATACGCAGTATTTT
few	TRBV3-1	NA	TRBJ2-1	11	CASSQLAEQFF	TGTGCCAGCAGCCAATTGGCTGAGCAGTTCTTC
NA	TRBV20-1	TRBD2	TRBJ2-7	16	CSARGSGTSGVSEQYF	TGCAGTGCTAGGGGTTCTGGGACTAGCGGGGTTAGTGAGCAGTACTTC
NA	TRBV6-5	NA	TRBJ2-2	14	CASSYTGNTGELFF	TGTGCCAGCAGTTACACAGGGAACACCGGGGAGCTGTTTTTT
NA	TRBV7-9	TRBD2	TRBJ2-3	16	CASSSGVRESTDTQYF	TGTGCCAGCAGCTCGGGTGTGCGGGAGTCCACAGATACGCAGTATTTT
NA	TRBV4-1	NA	TRBJ1-3	14	CASSQPSSGNTIYF	TGCGCCAGCAGCCAACCAAGCTCTGGAAACACCATATATTTT
NA	TRBV12-3/TRBV12-4	TRBD1	TRBJ1-2	16	CASSLGGQGFNYGYTF	TGTGCCAGCAGTTTAGGAGGACAGGGCTTTAACTATGGCTACACCTTC
few	TRBV6-6	NA	TRBJ1-1	13	CASTRKMNTEAFF	TGTGCCAGCACGAGGAAGATGAACACTGAAGCTTTCTTT
few	TRBV11-3	NA	TRBJ2-1	17	CASSAGLRLASNNEQFF	TGTGCCAGCAGCGCCGGGCTGAGATTAGCGAGCAACAATGAGCAGTTCTTC
few	TRBV11-2	TRBD1	TRBJ1-5	16	CASSQGGTGAHQPQHF	TGTGCCAGCAGCCAAGGGGGGACAGGGGCCCATCAGCCCCAGCATTTT
many	TRBV28	TRBD1	TRBJ2-7	16	CASSPQGLQGAGEQYF	TGTGCCAGCAGTCCCCAAGGGCTTCAGGGGGCAGGCGAGCAGTACTTC
few	TRBV29-1	NA	TRBJ2-3	16	CSATTPPGASTDTQYF	TGCAGCGCCACCACCCCACCAGGGGCGAGCACAGATACGCAGTATTTT
NA	TRBV5-1	NA	TRBJ2-6	17	CASSLSAGGSGANVLTF	TGCGCCAGCAGCTTGTCTGCAGGGGGGTCTGGGGCCAACGTCCTGACTTTC
NA	TRBV20-1	NA	TRBJ2-5	14	CSARRLGEGETQYF	TGCAGTGCTAGGCGATTGGGGGAAGGAGAGACCCAGTACTTC